This T cell receptor beta chain was recovered during a study of blood T cell repertoires in COVID-19. Study-level background: PBMCs, B-cell-depleted T cells, or T cells provided the cDNA or gDNA that made up the material.

The CDR3 spans 15 residues. CDR1 and CDR2 from the germline V gene are DFQATT and SNEGSKA (reference sequence). Trimming removed 3 bases at V and 1 base at J, with 15 bases between. The data were produced by immunoSEQ multiplex PCR, yet TCRdb's version contains in-frame clones alone and is incomplete. Among approximately 200,000 clones listed, 80% to 90% were seen once. This chain connects TRBV20-1 to TRBJ2-5; D not resolved. The source is a woman in her 40s with acute COVID-19. Sequenced material: PBMCs or T cells enriched from blood (not recorded which). DNA of the CDR3: TGCAGTGCTAGTGTCCCTCAACAGAGCCAAGAGACCCAGTACTTC. Translated, it gives CSASVPQQSQETQYF.